This entry is about one T cell receptor (beta chain). Its specificity is not known. This specimen comes from a study of somatic mutations in cytotoxic T cells in rheumatoid arthritis. Study overall: After diagnosis, patient blood (30 ml EDTA) was drawn right away, before any treatment was given.

Study-wide results and limits: In about an eighth of the roughly 60 patients, the largest CD8+ clone exceeded 20% of CD8+ cells.

V was clipped by 4 bases and J by 7 bases, with 13 bases between them. The germline V gene encodes CDR1 PRHDT and CDR2 FYEKMQ (reference sequence). This CDR3 is built from 13 residues. Using immunoSEQ multiplex PCR, the repertoire was profiled, and TCRdb retains in-frame clones only, with some absent. Counted here are approximately 9,600 clones, around four fifths occurring once; the ten biggest clones make up roughly 7.5%. The study pulled out CD4+ and CD8+ cells with positive magnetic bead selection and then checked their purity by flow cytometry. The gene calls are TRBV13 and TRBJ1-1, with no clear D. This sequence was found in an adult with rheumatoid arthritis. Sequenced sample: CD8+ T cells sorted from blood. CDR3 nucleotides: TGTGCCAGCAGCTACCGGGCCAAAGGTGAAGCTTTCTTT. Residues: CASSYRAKGEAFF.